This paragraph covers one T cell receptor (beta chain) sequence. The antigen is undetermined. This CDR3 has 14 amino acids. V gave up 5 bases and J gave up 7 bases, with 18 bases separating them. The V gene's germline CDR1 is SGHVS and CDR2 FQNEAQ. This sample is part of a study of CD8 T cells in ankylosing spondylitis. Notes on the study in general: Clones that were linked to disease were CD8+ and were relatively rare in peripheral blood. Seemingly distinctive of ankylosing spondylitis blood was a TCR beta motif formed by eight highly homologous variants. In ankylosing spondylitis patients, matched synovial fluid reportedly showed significant enrichment of disease-linked clones.

Scientists made TCR beta libraries using quantitative 5'-RACE with molecular barcodes. Each CDR3 protein gets one entry after TCRdb re-called the 5' RACE reads with MiXCR. This table holds roughly 700,000 distinct CDR3 sequences, roughly 19% found once. What was sequenced was blood, either unsorted or a sorted T cell fraction (not recorded which). This chain links TRBV7-8 with TRBJ2-7, with a possible D match to TRBD2 (6 bases). The receptor was isolated from a male donor with ankylosing spondylitis. The DNA for the CDR3 is TGTGCCAGCAGCATCGACGGAGGGCTTGGTGAGCAGTACTTC. Translated: CASSIDGGLGEQYF.